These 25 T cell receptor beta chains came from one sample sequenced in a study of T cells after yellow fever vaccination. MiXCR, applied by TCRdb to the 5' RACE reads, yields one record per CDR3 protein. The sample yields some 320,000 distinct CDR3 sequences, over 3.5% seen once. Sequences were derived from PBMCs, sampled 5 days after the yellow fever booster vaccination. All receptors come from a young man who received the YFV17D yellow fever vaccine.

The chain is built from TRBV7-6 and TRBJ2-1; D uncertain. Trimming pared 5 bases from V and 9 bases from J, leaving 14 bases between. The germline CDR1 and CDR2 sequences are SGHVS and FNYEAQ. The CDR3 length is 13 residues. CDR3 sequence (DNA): TGTGCCAGCAGCCCCAGACTCGAAAGTGAGCAGTTCTTC. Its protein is CASSPRLESEQFF.

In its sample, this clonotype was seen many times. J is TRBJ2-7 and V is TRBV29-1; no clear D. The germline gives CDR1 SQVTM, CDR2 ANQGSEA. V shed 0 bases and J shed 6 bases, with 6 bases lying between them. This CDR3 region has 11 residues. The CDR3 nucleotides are TGCAGCGTTGAAGATTCTGGCGAGCAGTACGTC. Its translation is CSVEDSGEQYV.

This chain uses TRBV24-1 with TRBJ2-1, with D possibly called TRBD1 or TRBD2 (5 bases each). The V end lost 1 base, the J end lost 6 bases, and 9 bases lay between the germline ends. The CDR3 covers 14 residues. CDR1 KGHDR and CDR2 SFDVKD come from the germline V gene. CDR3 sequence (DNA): TGTGCCACCAGTGATTTAGGTGGGGGCAATGAGCAGTTCTTC. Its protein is CATSDLGGGNEQFF.

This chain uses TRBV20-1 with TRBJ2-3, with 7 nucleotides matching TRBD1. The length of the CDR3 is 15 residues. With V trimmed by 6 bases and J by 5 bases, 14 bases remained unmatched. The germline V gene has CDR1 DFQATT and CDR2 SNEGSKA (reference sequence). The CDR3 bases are TGCAGTGCCGTAACGGGCAGGGGGTTCGTAGATACGCAGTATTTT. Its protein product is CSAVTGRGFVDTQYF.

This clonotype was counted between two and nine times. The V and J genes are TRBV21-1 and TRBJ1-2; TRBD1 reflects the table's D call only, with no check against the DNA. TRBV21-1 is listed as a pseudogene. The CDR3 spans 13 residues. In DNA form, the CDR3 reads TGTGCCAGGATGGGGGACAGGGTCTATGGCTACACCTTC. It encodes CARMGDRVYGYTF.

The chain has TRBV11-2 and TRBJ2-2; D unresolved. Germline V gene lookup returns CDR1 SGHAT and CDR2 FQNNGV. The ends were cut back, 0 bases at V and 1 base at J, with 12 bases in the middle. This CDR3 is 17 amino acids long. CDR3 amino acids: CASSLDPLVGNTGELFF. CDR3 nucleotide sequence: TGTGCCAGCAGCTTAGATCCCCTGGTCGGGAACACCGGGGAGCTGTTTTTT.

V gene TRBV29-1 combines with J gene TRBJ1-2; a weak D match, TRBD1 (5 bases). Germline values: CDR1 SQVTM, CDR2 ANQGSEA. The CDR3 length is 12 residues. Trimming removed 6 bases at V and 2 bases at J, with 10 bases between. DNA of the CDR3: TGCAGCGTGAGGGACGGAAACTATGGCTACACCTTC. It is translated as CSVRDGNYGYTF.

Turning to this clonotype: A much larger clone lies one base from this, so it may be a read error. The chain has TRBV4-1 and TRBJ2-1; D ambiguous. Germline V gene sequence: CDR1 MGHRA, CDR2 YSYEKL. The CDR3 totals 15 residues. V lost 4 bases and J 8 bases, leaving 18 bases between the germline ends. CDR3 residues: CASSRVHENSHEQFF. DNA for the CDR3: TGCGCCAGCAGCCGGGTGCATGAAAACTCCCATGAGCAGTTCTTC.

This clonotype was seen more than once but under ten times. DNA of the CDR3: TGCGCCAGCAGCCGAGCGGTTGCAACTAATGAAAAACTGTTTTTT. Protein sequence: CASSRAVATNEKLFF. This chain joins TRBV4-1 and TRBJ1-4; D remains unclear. Germline V gene lookup returns CDR1 MGHRA and CDR2 YSYEKL. V lost 4 bases and J 0 bases, leaving 9 bases between the germline ends. The CDR3 consists of 15 residues.

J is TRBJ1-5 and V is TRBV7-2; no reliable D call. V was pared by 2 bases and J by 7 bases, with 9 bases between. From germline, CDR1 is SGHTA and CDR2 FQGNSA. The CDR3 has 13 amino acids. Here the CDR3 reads CASSLLNNQPQHF. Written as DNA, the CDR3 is TGTGCCAGCAGCTTACTCAACAACCAGCCCCAGCATTTT.

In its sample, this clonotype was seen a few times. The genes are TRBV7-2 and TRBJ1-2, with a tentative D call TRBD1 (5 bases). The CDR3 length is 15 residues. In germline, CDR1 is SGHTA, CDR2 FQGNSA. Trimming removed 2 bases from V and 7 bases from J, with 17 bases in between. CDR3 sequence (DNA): TGTGCCAGCAGCTTAAACACAGGCGATATGGGTGGCTACACCTTC. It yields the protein CASSLNTGDMGGYTF.

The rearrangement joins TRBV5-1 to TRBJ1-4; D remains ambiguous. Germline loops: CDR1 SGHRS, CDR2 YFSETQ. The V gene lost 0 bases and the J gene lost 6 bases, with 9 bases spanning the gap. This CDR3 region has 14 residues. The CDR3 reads CASSLAPQDEKLFF. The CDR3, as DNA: TGCGCCAGCAGCTTGGCCCCTCAGGATGAAAAACTGTTTTTT.

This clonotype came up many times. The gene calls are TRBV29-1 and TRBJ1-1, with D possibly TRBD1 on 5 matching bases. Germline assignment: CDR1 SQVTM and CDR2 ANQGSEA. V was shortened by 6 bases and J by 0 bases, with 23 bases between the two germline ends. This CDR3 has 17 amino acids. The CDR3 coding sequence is TGCAGCGTCTCCGGGACTTACACCGCACCCATGAACACTGAAGCTTTCTTT. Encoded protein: CSVSGTYTAPMNTEAFF. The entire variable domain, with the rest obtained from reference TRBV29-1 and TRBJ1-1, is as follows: SAVISQKPSRDICQRGTSLTIQCQVDSQVTMMFWYRQQPGQSLTLIATANQGSEATYESGFVIDKFPISRPNLTFSTLTVSNMSPEDSSIYLCSVSGTYTAPMNTEAFFGQGTRLTVV.

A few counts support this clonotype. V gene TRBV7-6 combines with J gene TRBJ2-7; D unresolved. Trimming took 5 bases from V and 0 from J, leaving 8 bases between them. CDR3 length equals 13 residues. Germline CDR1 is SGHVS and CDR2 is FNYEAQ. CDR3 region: CASSPHLSYEQYF. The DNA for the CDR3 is TGTGCCAGCAGCCCCCACCTCTCCTACGAGCAGTACTTC. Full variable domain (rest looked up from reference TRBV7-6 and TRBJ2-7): GAGVSQSPRYKVTKRGQDVALRCDPISGHVSLYWYRQALGQGPEFLTYFNYEAQQDKSGLPNDRFSAERPEGSISTLTIQRTEQRDSAMYRCASSPHLSYEQYFGPGTRLTVT.

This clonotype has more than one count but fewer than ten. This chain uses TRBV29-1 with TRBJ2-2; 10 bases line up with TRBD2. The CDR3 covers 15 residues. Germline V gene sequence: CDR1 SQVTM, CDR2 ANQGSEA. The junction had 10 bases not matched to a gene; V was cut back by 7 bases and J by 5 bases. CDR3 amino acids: CSAEGWGLATGELFF. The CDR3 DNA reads TGCAGCGCCGAAGGCTGGGGACTAGCGACCGGGGAGCTGTTTTTT.

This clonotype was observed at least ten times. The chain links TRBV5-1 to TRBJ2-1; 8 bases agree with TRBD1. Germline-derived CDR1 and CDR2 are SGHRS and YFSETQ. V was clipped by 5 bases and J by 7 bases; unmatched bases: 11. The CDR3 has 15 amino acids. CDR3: CASRARAGGRNEQFF. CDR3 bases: TGCGCCAGCAGGGCGAGGGCAGGGGGCCGGAATGAGCAGTTCTTC.

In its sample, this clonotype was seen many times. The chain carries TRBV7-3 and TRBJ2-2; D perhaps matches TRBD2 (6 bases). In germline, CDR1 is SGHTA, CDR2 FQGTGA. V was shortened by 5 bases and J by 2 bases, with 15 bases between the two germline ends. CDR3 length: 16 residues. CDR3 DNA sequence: TGTGCCAGCAGCCCCCAAGGAGGGAGAAACACCGGGGAGCTGTTTTTT. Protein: CASSPQGGRNTGELFF.

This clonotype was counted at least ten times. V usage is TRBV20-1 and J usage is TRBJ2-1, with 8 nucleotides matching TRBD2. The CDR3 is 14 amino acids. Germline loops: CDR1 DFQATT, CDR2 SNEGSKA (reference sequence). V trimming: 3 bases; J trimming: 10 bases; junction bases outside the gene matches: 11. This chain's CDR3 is CSASIGSGVTEQFF. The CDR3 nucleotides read TGCAGTGCTAGTATTGGTAGCGGGGTCACCGAGCAGTTCTTC.

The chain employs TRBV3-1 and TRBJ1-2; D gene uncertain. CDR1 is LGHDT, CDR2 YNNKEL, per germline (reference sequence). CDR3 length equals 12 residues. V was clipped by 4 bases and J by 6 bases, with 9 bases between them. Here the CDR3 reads CASSRGPHGYTF. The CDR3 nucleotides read TGTGCCAGCAGCCGAGGCCCACATGGCTACACCTTC.

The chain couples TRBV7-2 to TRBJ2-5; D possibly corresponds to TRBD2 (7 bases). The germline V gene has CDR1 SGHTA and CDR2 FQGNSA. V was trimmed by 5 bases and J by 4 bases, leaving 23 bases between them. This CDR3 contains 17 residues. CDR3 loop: CASSPNSGTTTGETQYF. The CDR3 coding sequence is TGTGCCAGCAGCCCTAACAGCGGGACAACCACGGGAGAGACCCAGTACTTC.

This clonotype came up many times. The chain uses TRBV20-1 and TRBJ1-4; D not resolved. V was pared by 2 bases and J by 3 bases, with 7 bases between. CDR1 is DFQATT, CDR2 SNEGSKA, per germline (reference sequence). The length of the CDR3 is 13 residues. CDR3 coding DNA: TGCAGTGCTAGAAAGGCAGCTAATGAAAAACTGTTTTTT. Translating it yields CSARKAANEKLFF.

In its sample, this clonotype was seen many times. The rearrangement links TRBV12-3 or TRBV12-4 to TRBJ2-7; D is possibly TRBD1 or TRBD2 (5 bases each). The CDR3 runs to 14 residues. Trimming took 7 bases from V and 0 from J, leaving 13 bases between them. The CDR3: CASNFKGSSYEQYF. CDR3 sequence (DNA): TGTGCCAGCAATTTTAAGGGGAGCTCCTACGAGCAGTACTTC.

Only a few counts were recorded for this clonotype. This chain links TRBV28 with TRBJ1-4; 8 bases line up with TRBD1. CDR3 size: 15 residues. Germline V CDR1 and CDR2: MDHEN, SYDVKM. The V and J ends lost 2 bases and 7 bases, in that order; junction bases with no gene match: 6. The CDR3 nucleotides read TGTGCCAGCAGTTTACCGACAGGGGTTGCTGAAAAACTGTTTTTT. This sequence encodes CASSLPTGVAEKLFF.

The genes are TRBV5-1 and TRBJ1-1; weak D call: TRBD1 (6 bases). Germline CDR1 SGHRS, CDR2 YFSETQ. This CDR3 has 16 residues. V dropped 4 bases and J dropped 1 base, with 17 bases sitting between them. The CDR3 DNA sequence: TGCGCCAGCAGCCCTGGACAGCTCCACACGAACACTGAAGCTTTCTTT. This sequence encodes CASSPGQLHTNTEAFF.

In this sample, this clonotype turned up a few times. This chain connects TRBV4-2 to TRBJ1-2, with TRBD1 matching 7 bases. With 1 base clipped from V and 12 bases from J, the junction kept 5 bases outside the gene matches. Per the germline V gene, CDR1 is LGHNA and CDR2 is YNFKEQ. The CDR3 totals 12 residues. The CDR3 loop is CASSQGDSSHTF. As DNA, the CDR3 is TGTGCCAGCAGCCAAGGGGACAGTTCTCACACCTTC.